This is a list of T cell receptor beta chains from one sample in a study of CD8+ T cells in alopecia areata. Libraries were prepared by immunoSEQ multiplex PCR; TCRdb keeps only in-frame clonotypes and omits some of them. This sample has roughly 150,000 clones, with 50% to 65% found just once. This material consisted of CD8+ T cells sorted from blood, taken at week 4, from a patient treated with tofacitinib. The receptors derive from a human donor with alopecia areata. CDR3s include the opening cysteine and the closing phenylalanine or tryptophan. The D gene is left open where the match is weak. Clone size is not always given. Where it is, it says once, few, many or a class for expanded clones.

size	J	V	D	DNA	CDR3
few	TRBJ1-6	TRBV2	NA	TGTGCCAGCAGTCCTTACAATCCACCCCTCCACTTT	CASSPYNPPLHF
NA	TRBJ2-1	TRBV7-2	TRBD2	TGTGCCAGCAGCTCTAGCGGGGTCTGGAACAATGAGCAGTTCTTC	CASSSSGVWNNEQFF
NA	TRBJ1-5	TRBV15	NA	TGTGCCACCAGCAGAGATAATGGAGGTAGCAATCAGCCCCAGCATTTT	CATSRDNGGSNQPQHF
NA	TRBJ1-1	TRBV4-1	NA	TGCGCCAGCAGCCAAGATCAAGAGACGGCAGGTCAGACTGAAGCTTTCTTT	CASSQDQETAGQTEAFF
many	TRBJ1-2	TRBV27	NA	TGTGCCAGCAGTGGAAGACAACGAAAGGGGGGCTACACCTTC	CASSGRQRKGGYTF
few	TRBJ1-2	TRBV29-1	NA	TGCAGCGGAGCCGTTGACTATGGCTACACCTTC	CSGAVDYGYTF
NA	TRBJ1-2	TRBV4-1	TRBD1	TGCGCCAGCAGCCTGGGACAGGGTATGACCTATGGCTACACCTTC	CASSLGQGMTYGYTF
NA	TRBJ2-1	TRBV15	TRBD2	TGTGCCACCAGTCTAGCGGGGAACTACAATGAGCAGTTCTTC	CATSLAGNYNEQFF
NA	TRBJ2-5	TRBV2	TRBD2	TGTGCCAGCAAATCGGGAGCGGGGACTGGGGAGACCCAGTACTTC	CASKSGAGTGETQYF
NA	TRBJ2-7	TRBV5-6	NA	TGTGCCAGCAACCTACGACGGGACAACTCCTACGAGCAGTACTTC	CASNLRRDNSYEQYF
NA	TRBJ2-3	TRBV5-4	TRBD2	TGTGCCAGCAGTTACGGTATTAGCGGGGGCGGAGATACGCAGTATTTT	CASSYGISGGGDTQYF
once	TRBJ1-2	TRBV19	NA	TGTGCCAGTAGTATCGGGGACACGGGGATTTTCGGCTACACCTTC	CASSIGDTGIFGYTF
NA	TRBJ1-6	TRBV6-5	NA	TGTGCCAGCAGTTACGGCCCCGTCCTCCACTTT	CASSYGPVLHF
NA	TRBJ1-5	TRBV7-9	NA	TGTGCCAGCAGCTTAGCATCTAGCAATCAGCCCCAGCATTTT	CASSLASSNQPQHF
NA	TRBJ2-5	TRBV30	TRBD2	TGTGCCTGGGGGACTAGAAGTACAGAGACCCAGTACTTC	CAWGTRSTETQYF
NA	TRBJ1-1	TRBV15	NA	TGTGCCACCAGCGGAGGACGGGCAAGCCTTGAAGCTTTCTTT	CATSGGRASLEAFF
NA	TRBJ2-1	TRBV29-1	TRBD2	TGCAGCGTTGACTTAGCGGGGGCGGGGAATGAGCAGTTCTTC	CSVDLAGAGNEQFF
NA	TRBJ1-4	TRBV6-1	NA	TGTGCCAGCAGTGGGGGGGGTGAAAAACTGTTTTTT	CASSGGGEKLFF
NA	TRBJ1-2	TRBV13	NA	TGTGCCAGCAGCTATATCCCCCCGGGCGTCCATGGCTACACCTTC	CASSYIPPGVHGYTF
NA	TRBJ2-7	TRBV4-1	TRBD1	TGCGCCAGCAGCCAAGAGACAGGGTTATCGGGCGAGCAGTACTTC	CASSQETGLSGEQYF
few	TRBJ2-2	TRBV29-1	NA	TGCAGCGTTGTCTCGGACACCGGGGAGCTGTTTTTT	CSVVSDTGELFF
NA	TRBJ2-5	TRBV10-3	TRBD1	TGTGCCATCAGTACAACCGGGACAGGGGGCTTGAAAGAGACCCAGTACTTC	CAISTTGTGGLKETQYF
NA	TRBJ1-5	TRBV28	NA	TGTGCCAGCAGTCTCCAGGGCTTCGAGGGCGATCAGCCCCAGCATTTT	CASSLQGFEGDQPQHF
NA	TRBJ2-7	TRBV11-2	TRBD1	TGTGCCAGCAGCTCGACAGGGGGCTTTAGCTACGAGCAGTACTTC	CASSSTGGFSYEQYF
NA	TRBJ1-6	TRBV13	TRBD1	TGTGCCAGCAGCTCCGAGGGGGCGGCTAATTCACCCCTCCACTTT	CASSSEGAANSPLHF
NA	TRBJ2-3	TRBV2	NA	TGTGCCATTCGCGGGGGCCCGGGGGCAGATACGCAGTATTTT	CAIRGGPGADTQYF
few	TRBJ2-3	TRBV5-1	NA	TGCGCCAGCAGCTTGGTCCTGACTCCCACAGATACGCAGTATTTT	CASSLVLTPTDTQYF
NA	TRBJ1-1	TRBV29-1	NA	TGCAGCGCCGGAGGGGGGGCCGCGATGAACACTGAAGCTTTCTTT	CSAGGGAAMNTEAFF
NA	TRBJ1-2	TRBV7-9	NA	TGTGCCAGCAGCTTGGGCCTGCGGGGGCCTTATGGCTACACCTTC	CASSLGLRGPYGYTF
few	TRBJ1-1	TRBV14	NA	TGTGCCAGCAGCCAACTCAGCGGGACTGAAGCTTTCTTT	CASSQLSGTEAFF
NA	TRBJ1-1	TRBV9	NA	TGTGCCAGCAGCCTCACTCCAGGGATGAACACTGAAGCTTTCTTT	CASSLTPGMNTEAFF
NA	TRBJ2-5	TRBV4-1	NA	TGCGCCAGCAGCCACGAAGGCAGGTTACGAGAGACCCAGTACTTC	CASSHEGRLRETQYF
NA	TRBJ2-5	TRBV12-5	TRBD1	TGTGCTAGTGGTGCGGACAGGGGTGAGACCCAGTACTTC	CASGADRGETQYF
few	TRBJ2-4	TRBV9	NA	TGTGCCAGCAGCGGAGAGGAACAAGCCAAAAACATTCAGTACTTC	CASSGEEQAKNIQYF
NA	TRBJ2-6	TRBV27	NA	TGTGCCAGCAGTTTATTTAACATTTTCTCTGGGGCCAACGTCCTGACTTTC	CASSLFNIFSGANVLTF
NA	TRBJ1-1	TRBV5-4	NA	TGTGCCAGCAGCCTGCATCCCCGGGGTGAAGCTTTCTTT	CASSLHPRGEAFF
NA	TRBJ1-2	TRBV2	NA	TGTGCCAGCAGCGCAGATAGGGTCAGGGAATCTTCGAACTATGGCTACACCTTC	CASSADRVRESSNYGYTF
few	TRBJ2-2	TRBV6-5	NA	TGTGCCAGCAGTTACTCGGATGGGGCGGGCGGGGAGCTGTTTTTT	CASSYSDGAGGELFF
NA	TRBJ1-5	TRBV5-7	TRBD1	TGTGCCAGCAGCTTCGGTAGTAGACAGGGACCTCAGCCCCAGCATTTT	CASSFGSRQGPQPQHF